The sequence of this T cell receptor beta chain was determined in a study of blood T cell repertoires in COVID-19. Looking at the study overall: The United States, Italy and Spain were the sources of the acute and convalescent COVID-19 samples. From T cells, B-cell-depleted T cells, or PBMCs came the material, which was cDNA or gDNA.

Original processing notes: Nucleated cell number was recorded as an estimate derived from reference gene primer amplification. Repertoires were generated with immunoSEQ multiplex PCR, while TCRdb's copy carries only in-frame clones and drops some. D and trimming were read from the DNA, whereas the V and J calls and clone size are those reported in that table. The repertoire holds around 130,000 clones, with more than 80% as singletons. Germline CDR1 reads MDHEN; CDR2 reads SYDVKM. Trimming stripped 11 bases from V and 7 bases from J, with 18 bases between. The CDR3 length is 12 residues. The gene calls are TRBV28 and TRBJ2-7; D is perhaps TRBD2 (5 bases). The receptor's source is a man between 65 and 79 years old with active or convalescent COVID-19. Sequencing was done on a sample of peripheral blood. The CDR3 DNA follows: TGTGCCGGGTCCGCCCCGGGGTTTGAGCAGTACTTC. It encodes CAGSAPGFEQYF.